These T cell receptor beta chains were read from a single sample in a study of blood T cell repertoires in COVID-19. TCRdb's copy holds only in-frame clones and misses some; the assay was immunoSEQ multiplex PCR. The sample yields fewer than 350,000 clones, 85% seen once. The sample was peripheral blood. The source is a woman between 50 and 59 years old with active or convalescent COVID-19. Both conserved end residues are part of each CDR3. A D gene is named only where the DNA matches it firmly. Where a row states a size, it is once, few, many or the class of an expanded clone; other rows omit it.

TRBV9	TRBJ1-5	.	.	CASSVVGGPSNQPQHF	TGTGCCAGCAGCGTAGTGGGGGGGCCTAGCAATCAGCCCCAGCATTTT
TRBV5-5	TRBJ2-7	.	TRBD1	CASSSGTGGFYEQYF	TGTGCCAGCAGTTCCGGGACAGGGGGCTTCTACGAGCAGTACTTC
TRBV15	TRBJ1-1	.	TRBD1	CATSTFRGRSGTEAFF	TGTGCCACCAGCACCTTCAGGGGGCGATCGGGCACTGAAGCTTTCTTT
TRBV11-2	TRBJ2-2	.	.	CASSSGLAPGAGELFF	TGTGCCAGCAGCTCCGGACTGGCCCCAGGAGCCGGGGAGCTGTTTTTT
TRBV6-5	TRBJ2-3	few	.	CATSGGGLADTQYF	TGTGCCACTTCTGGGGGGGGGCTGGCAGATACGCAGTATTTT
TRBV5-6	TRBJ1-6	.	TRBD1	CASTLQGAQSPLHF	TGTGCCAGCACCTTACAGGGGGCCCAATCACCCCTCCACTTT
TRBV5-1	TRBJ2-1	.	TRBD2	CASSLIGGRNYNEQFF	TGCGCCAGCAGCTTAATCGGCGGGAGAAACTACAATGAGCAGTTCTTC
TRBV5-6	TRBJ2-1	.	.	CASSLRGAGYNEQFF	TGTGCCAGCAGCTTGCGGGGGGCGGGTTACAATGAGCAGTTCTTC
TRBV4-1	TRBJ2-1	.	.	CASSQGVPVYNEQFF	TGCGCCAGCAGCCAAGGAGTACCGGTATACAATGAGCAGTTCTTC
TRBV29-1	TRBJ1-2	.	.	CSVEEGSGGYTF	TGCAGCGTTGAGGAGGGGTCGGGTGGCTACACCTTC
TRBV3-1/TRBV3-2	TRBJ2-1	.	.	CASSQAVVDNEQFF	TGTGCCAGCAGCCAAGCGGTAGTGGACAATGAGCAGTTCTTC
TRBV2	TRBJ2-5	.	.	CASMGHGETQYF	TGTGCCAGCATGGGACACGGGGAGACCCAGTACTTC
TRBV11-3	TRBJ2-6	.	.	CASSLDRSRTTNSGANVLTF	TGTGCCAGCAGCTTAGACCGTTCCCGGACAACCAACTCTGGGGCCAACGTCCTGACTTTC
TRBV7-2	TRBJ2-7	.	TRBD2	CASSLGLAGGPYEQYF	TGTGCCAGCAGCTTGGGACTAGCGGGAGGGCCCTACGAGCAGTACTTC
TRBV18	TRBJ2-5	.	.	CASSPWVLRSGKETQYF	TGTGCCAGCTCACCTTGGGTTCTTAGGAGCGGAAAAGAGACCCAGTACTTC
TRBV18	TRBJ2-7	.	.	CASSPPSKLYEQYF	TGTGCCAGCTCACCACCGAGTAAGCTCTACGAGCAGTACTTC
TRBV3-1/TRBV3-2	TRBJ2-1	.	TRBD2	CASSQGGLDANEQFF	TGTGCCAGCAGCCAAGGGGGACTAGACGCCAATGAGCAGTTCTTC
TRBV6-5	TRBJ2-7	.	.	CASSYSGPYEQYF	TGTGCCAGCAGTTACTCGGGCCCCTACGAGCAGTACTTC
TRBV7-9	TRBJ1-6	.	.	CASSPRTSSYNSPLHF	TGTGCCAGCAGCCCCCGTACCAGCTCCTATAATTCACCCCTCCACTTT
TRBV30	TRBJ2-1	.	TRBD1	CAWDRGVVGDEQFF	TGTGCCTGGGACAGGGGCGTAGTAGGGGATGAGCAGTTCTTC
TRBV12-3/TRBV12-4	TRBJ2-7	.	.	CASSPYRVGEQYF	TGTGCCAGCAGTCCTTACAGGGTCGGGGAGCAGTACTTC
TRBV19	TRBJ1-5	.	.	CASSSQGNQPQHF	TGTGCCAGTAGTAGCCAGGGGAATCAGCCCCAGCATTTT
TRBV7-9	TRBJ2-1	.	.	CASSLGNWQGSDNEQFF	TGTGCCAGCAGCTTAGGCAATTGGCAGGGAAGTGACAATGAGCAGTTCTTC
TRBV19	TRBJ2-7	.	.	CASSIAAHSYEQYF	TGTGCCAGTAGTATAGCCGCGCATTCCTACGAGCAGTACTTC
TRBV7-6	TRBJ1-1	.	TRBD1	CASSRDQTGSVEAFF	TGTGCCAGCAGCCGCGATCAGACAGGGTCGGTTGAAGCTTTCTTT
TRBV9	TRBJ2-5	.	TRBD2	CASSVTPEGGRWETQYF	TGTGCCAGCAGCGTAACCCCTGAGGGCGGGAGGTGGGAGACCCAGTACTTC
TRBV3-1/TRBV3-2	TRBJ2-3	.	.	CASSHTGITDTQYF	TGTGCCAGCAGCCACACGGGTATCACAGATACGCAGTATTTT
TRBV5-1	TRBJ2-1	once	TRBD2	CASSSKGTSGTSSSYNEQFF	TGCGCCAGCAGCTCGAAGGGGACTAGCGGAACTTCGAGCTCCTACAATGAGCAGTTCTTC
TRBV6-4	TRBJ1-1	.	.	CASSDHTGTEAFF	TGTGCCAGCAGTGACCACACGGGAACTGAAGCTTTCTTT
TRBV11-1	TRBJ2-5	.	.	CASSLPPQETQYF	TGTGCCAGCAGCTTACCCCCTCAAGAGACCCAGTACTTC
TRBV28	TRBJ1-2	.	.	CASSLGLRSYGYTF	TGTGCCAGCAGTTTAGGTCTAAGGAGCTATGGCTACACCTTC
TRBV7-9	TRBJ1-4	.	.	CASSLAGGNEKLFF	TGTGCCAGCAGCTTAGCGGGCGGGAATGAAAAACTGTTTTTT
TRBV6-2/TRBV6-3	TRBJ2-4	.	TRBD1	CASSYPADRGAKNIQYF	TGTGCCAGCAGTTACCCCGCGGACAGGGGTGCCAAAAACATTCAGTACTTC
TRBV18	TRBJ1-5	.	.	CASSPGAVDQPQHF	TGTGCCAGCTCACCGGGGGCCGTTGATCAGCCCCAGCATTTT
TRBV27	TRBJ2-3	.	TRBD1	CASSWDRGFVTDTQYF	TGTGCCAGCAGTTGGGACAGGGGGTTTGTCACAGATACGCAGTATTTT
TRBV7-8	TRBJ2-1	.	TRBD1	CASSLVGQRYNEQFF	TGTGCCAGCAGCTTAGTGGGACAGAGGTACAATGAGCAGTTCTTC
TRBV28	TRBJ1-5	.	TRBD1	CASKGTVKNQPQHF	TGTGCCAGCAAAGGGACAGTAAAGAATCAGCCCCAGCATTTT
TRBV18	TRBJ1-2	.	.	CASSPLPTLNTLYGYTF	TGTGCCAGCTCACCACTTCCGACACTGAATACACTCTATGGCTACACCTTC
TRBV4-2	TRBJ1-6	.	TRBD1	CASSQLPGTGDSPLHF	TGTGCCAGCAGCCAGCTACCCGGGACAGGGGATTCACCCCTCCACTTT
TRBV11-2	TRBJ2-7	.	.	CASSLAGHPYHEQYF	TGTGCCAGCAGCTTAGCTGGACACCCTTACCACGAGCAGTACTTC
TRBV5-4	TRBJ1-1	once	.	CASSSRVVNTEAFF	TGTGCCAGCAGCTCTCGCGTGGTGAACACTGAAGCTTTCTTT
TRBV6-2/TRBV6-3	TRBJ1-5	few	.	CASSSTAMGNQPQHF	TGTGCCAGCAGTTCGACAGCCATGGGCAATCAGCCCCAGCATTTT
TRBV30	TRBJ2-7	.	TRBD2	CAWPGLAGGPGGEQYF	TGTGCCTGGCCGGGACTAGCGGGAGGGCCGGGGGGCGAGCAGTACTTC
TRBV5-1	TRBJ1-2	.	.	CASSFDGYGYTF	TGCGCCAGCAGCTTCGACGGGTATGGCTACACCTTC
TRBV19	TRBJ1-5	.	.	CASSRGGNQPQHF	TGTGCCAGTAGTAGGGGAGGCAATCAGCCCCAGCATTTT
TRBV6-1	TRBJ2-7	.	.	CASSEGTAYEQYF	TGTGCCAGCAGTGAAGGGACAGCCTACGAGCAGTACTTC
TRBV5-5	TRBJ2-7	.	TRBD2	CASSYGLAGGREQYF	TGTGCCAGCAGCTACGGCCTAGCGGGGGGTAGGGAGCAGTACTTC
TRBV27	TRBJ1-5	.	TRBD1	CASSLSTGRPQHF	TGTGCCAGCAGTTTATCGACAGGGAGGCCCCAGCATTTT
TRBV20-1	TRBJ1-5	.	TRBD1	CSARGTANNQPQHF	TGCAGTGCTCGTGGGACAGCCAACAATCAGCCCCAGCATTTT
TRBV15	TRBJ2-1	.	TRBD2	CATSRDRTSGAFYNEQFF	TGTGCCACCAGCAGAGATCGAACTAGCGGGGCCTTTTACAATGAGCAGTTCTTC
TRBV5-1	TRBJ2-7	.	.	CASSLGGQPSYEQYF	TGCGCCAGCAGCTTGGGGGGCCAGCCCTCCTACGAGCAGTACTTC
TRBV7-6	TRBJ2-1	.	TRBD2	CASSSEPLAGLRQFF	TGTGCCAGCAGCTCCGAACCACTAGCGGGGCTGAGACAGTTCTTC